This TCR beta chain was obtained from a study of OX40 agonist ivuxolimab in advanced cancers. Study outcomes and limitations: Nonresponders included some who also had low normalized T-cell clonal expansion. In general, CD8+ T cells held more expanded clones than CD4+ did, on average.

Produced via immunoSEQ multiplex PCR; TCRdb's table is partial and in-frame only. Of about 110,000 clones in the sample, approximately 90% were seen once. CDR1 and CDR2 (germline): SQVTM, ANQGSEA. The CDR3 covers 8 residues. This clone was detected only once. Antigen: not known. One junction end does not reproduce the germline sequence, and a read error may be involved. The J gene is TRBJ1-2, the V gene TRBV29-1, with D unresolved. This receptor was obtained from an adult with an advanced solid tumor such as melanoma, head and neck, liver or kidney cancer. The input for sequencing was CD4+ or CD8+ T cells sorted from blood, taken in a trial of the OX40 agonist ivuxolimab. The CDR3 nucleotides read TGCAGCGTTGAAGGGGGTCTCTTC. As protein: CSVEGGLF.